Following are 32 T cell receptor beta chains from one sample sequenced in a study of blood T cell repertoires in COVID-19. Sequencing was performed with immunoSEQ multiplex PCR; in TCRdb, only in-frame clones are kept and a portion is missing. The table records some 68,000 clones, 88% of them present only once. The sequencing input was peripheral blood. Source of these receptors: a human donor in a cohort sampled during active COVID-19.

This chain joins TRBV5-1 and TRBJ1-5; TRBD1 might be the D (6 bases). The length of the CDR3 is 14 residues. The ends were cut back, 1 base at V and 5 bases at J, with 10 bases in the middle. The germline gives CDR1 SGHRS, CDR2 YFSETQ. CDR3 amino acids: CASSLTGFDQPQHF. The CDR3 DNA reads as TGCGCCAGCAGCTTGACAGGGTTCGATCAGCCCCAGCATTTT.

The chain combines TRBV10-1 with TRBJ2-1, with 9 nucleotides matching TRBD2. This CDR3 has 16 amino acids. CDR1 and CDR2 from the germline V gene are WNHNN and SYGVQD (reference sequence). V dropped 0 bases and J dropped 8; count of bases not matched to a gene: 8. The CDR3 sequence: CASSESRLAGAYEQFF. CDR3 nucleotide sequence: TGCGCCAGCAGTGAGTCGCGGTTAGCGGGGGCCTATGAGCAGTTCTTC.

The chain employs TRBV7-9 and TRBJ1-6; D call uncertain. The CDR3 has 14 residues. Trimming removed 4 bases at V and 7 bases at J, with 11 bases between. The germline V gene encodes CDR1 SEHNR and CDR2 FQNEAQ (reference sequence). CDR3 nucleotide sequence: TGTGCCAGCAGCTCGGGAGGGCTGAATTCACCCCTCCACTTT. It is translated as CASSSGGLNSPLHF.

This sequence joins TRBV19 and TRBJ2-3, with 9 positions matching TRBD2. The V segment lost 2 bases and the J segment 5 bases; nucleotides outside the gene matches: 8. The CDR3 contains 16 residues. Germline assignment: CDR1 LNHDA and CDR2 SQIVND (reference sequence). CDR3 amino acids: CASSIKSGGRIDTQYF. In DNA form, the CDR3 reads TGTGCCAGTAGTATAAAAAGCGGGGGGAGGATAGATACGCAGTATTTT.

This clone has just a few counts. V gene TRBV30 combines with J gene TRBJ1-3, with D perhaps TRBD1 (6 bases). Trimming took off 3 bases at V and 0 bases at J, with 18 bases between the two ends. The CDR3 is 17 residues long. The germline V gene has CDR1 GTSNPN and CDR2 SVGIG (reference sequence). DNA of the CDR3: TGTGCCTGGAGCGCCGATGGGGGCTCTTTCTCTGGAAACACCATATATTTT. It is translated as CAWSADGGSFSGNTIYF.

This rearrangement joins TRBV5-1 to TRBJ2-7, with 10 bases matching TRBD1. Germline loops: CDR1 SGHRS, CDR2 YFSETQ. This CDR3 is 16 amino acids long. Losses at the gene ends were 0 bases for V and 3 bases for J; bases not matched to a gene: 6. CDR3 sequence (DNA): TGCGCCAGCAGCTTGGCCAGGGGGACAGGGGTCTACGAGCAGTACTTC. It yields the protein CASSLARGTGVYEQYF.

The chain carries TRBV25-1 and TRBJ2-7, with 9 positions matching TRBD2. Germline V lookup: CDR1 MGHDK, CDR2 SYGVNS. CDR3 length equals 12 residues. With 11 bases clipped from V and 2 bases from J, the junction kept 4 bases outside the gene matches. CDR3 sequence: CAVAGVPYEQYF. CDR3 bases: TGTGCCGTAGCGGGAGTCCCCTACGAGCAGTACTTC.

J is TRBJ2-5 and V is TRBV7-9; 7 bases line up with TRBD1. J was trimmed by 2 bases and V by 10 bases; bases with no gene match: 10. Germline values: CDR1 SEHNR, CDR2 FQNEAQ (reference sequence). CDR3 size: 14 residues. The CDR3 sequence is CATRTGATQETQYF. The CDR3, as DNA: TGTGCCACCCGAACAGGGGCAACTCAAGAGACCCAGTACTTC.

J is TRBJ1-2 and V is TRBV4-2; D is uncertain. The germline gives CDR1 LGHNA, CDR2 YNFKEQ. V lost 6 bases, J lost 1 base, and 9 bases lay in between. This CDR3 is built from 13 residues. CDR3 residues: CASRGSFNYGYTF. Here the CDR3 DNA reads TGTGCCAGCAGGGGCAGCTTTAACTATGGCTACACCTTC.

This clone has just a few counts. The V call is TRBV18, the J call TRBJ1-1, with 7 bases matching TRBD1. The V gene end was trimmed by 5 bases and the J gene end by 0 bases; junction bases not matched to a gene: 3. The germline gives CDR1 KGHSH, CDR2 LQKENI. The CDR3 is 14 residues long. The CDR3 is CASSSTGVNTEAFF. The CDR3 DNA reads TGTGCCAGCTCATCTACAGGGGTGAACACTGAAGCTTTCTTT. Variable domain in full (rest from reference TRBV18 and TRBJ1-1): NAGVMQNPRHLVRRRGQEARLRCSPMKGHSHVYWYRQLPEEGLKFMVYLQKENIIDESGMPKERFSAEFPKEGPSILRIQQVVRGDSAAYFCASSSTGVNTEAFFGQGTRLTVV.

This chain's CDR3 is CASSYRSDYEQYF. CDR3 coding DNA: TGTGCCAGTAGCTATAGATCGGACTACGAGCAGTACTTC. This chain joins TRBV2 and TRBJ2-7; D remains unclear. V lost 9 bases and J lost 3, with 15 bases in between. There are 13 residues in the CDR3. Germline CDR1 SNHLY, CDR2 FYNNEI.

This chain uses TRBV5-4 with TRBJ2-5; no reliable D call. CDR1 SGHNT and CDR2 YYREEE come from the germline V gene (reference sequence). The V end was cut by 0 bases, the J end by 5 bases, with 14 bases between. CDR3 length: 15 residues. The CDR3, as DNA: TGTGCCAGCAGCTTGGGACTGAGGAATGGTGAGACCCAGTACTTC. It translates to CASSLGLRNGETQYF.

The chain joins TRBV28 to TRBJ1-5; 7 bases are shared with TRBD1. This CDR3 region has 14 residues. With V trimmed by 4 bases and J by 6 bases, 6 bases remained unmatched. CDR1 and CDR2 from the germline V gene are MDHEN and SYDVKM. This CDR3 reads CASSSTGAGQPQHF. CDR3 nucleotides: TGTGCCAGCAGTTCCACAGGGGCCGGTCAGCCCCAGCATTTT.

A word on this clone: The sample has other DNA sequences that encode this CDR3 too. The CDR3 region is CASSLTRGNQPQHF. Written as DNA, the CDR3 is TGTGCCAGCAGCTTAACTAGGGGCAATCAGCCCCAGCATTTT. The rearrangement uses TRBV11-2 and TRBJ1-5; no firm D call. V lost 2 bases to trimming and J lost 2 bases, with 7 bases between them. Per germline, CDR1 SGHAT and CDR2 FQNNGV. The CDR3 length is 14 residues.

The count of this clone is one. V gene TRBV7-9 combines with J gene TRBJ1-2; maybe TRBD1 (6 bases). The germline V and J ends were trimmed by 1 base and 3 bases, with 15 bases remaining between them. Germline V gene data show CDR1 as SEHNR and CDR2 as FQNEAQ (reference sequence). This CDR3 region has 16 residues. CDR3 region: CASSLDTGSVDYGYTF. The CDR3, as DNA: TGTGCCAGCAGCTTAGATACAGGGTCGGTAGACTATGGCTACACCTTC.

The rearrangement uses TRBV5-8 and TRBJ1-3; tentatively, D is TRBD1 (6 bases). The CDR3 extends over 16 amino acids. Looked up from germline, CDR1 is SGHTS and CDR2 is YDEGEE. V lost 2 bases and J 6 bases, leaving 18 bases between the germline ends. CDR3 residues: CASSFVWQGPTNTIYF. The CDR3 DNA sequence: TGTGCCAGCAGCTTCGTATGGCAGGGGCCTACAAACACCATATATTTT.

This chain links TRBV24-1 with TRBJ2-1; 11 positions match TRBD2. The CDR3 spans 16 residues. J was trimmed by 8 bases and V by 4 bases; bases with no gene match: 9. Germline V gene data show CDR1 as KGHDR and CDR2 as SFDVKD. The CDR3 DNA reads TGTGCCACCAGTGACCTTAGCGGGAGGGCCTTCGATGAGCAGTTCTTC. Translated: CATSDLSGRAFDEQFF.

The chain recombines TRBV11-2 with TRBJ1-3; a possible D gene is TRBD1 (5 bases). This CDR3 is built from 15 residues. Deletions cut 2 bases from V and 0 bases from J, with 8 bases between. Germline V CDR1 and CDR2: SGHAT, FQNNGV. Here the CDR3 reads CASSLRGGSGNTIYF. CDR3 coding DNA: TGTGCCAGCAGCTTAAGGGGCGGCTCTGGAAACACCATATATTTT.

J is TRBJ2-1 and V is TRBV28; TRBD2 aligns across 14 bases. The V gene's germline CDR1 is MDHEN and CDR2 SYDVKM. CDR3 length: 17 amino acids. The V segment lost 4 bases and the J segment 7 bases; nucleotides outside the gene matches: 9. In nucleotides, the CDR3 is TGTGCCAGCAGTTCCTCAACGACTAGCGGGAGGGGGAATGAGCAGTTCTTC. As protein: CASSSSTTSGRGNEQFF.

CDR3 DNA: TGTGCCAGCAGCTCGGGACTAGCGCATAATACAGATACGCAGTATTTT. It specifies CASSSGLAHNTDTQYF. V and J are TRBV7-9 and TRBJ2-3, with 10 nucleotides matching TRBD2. From germline, CDR1 is SEHNR and CDR2 FQNEAQ (reference sequence). V shed 4 bases, J shed 3 bases, and the junction held 7 bases outside the gene matches. This CDR3 comprises 16 residues. Full variable domain (remainder filled in from reference TRBV7-9 and TRBJ2-3): DTGVSQNPRHKITKRGQNVTFRCDPISEHNRLYWYRQTLGQGPEFLTYFQNEAQLEKSRLLSDRFSAERPKGSFSTLEIQRTEQGDSAMYLCASSSGLAHNTDTQYFGPGTRLTVL.

This chain uses TRBV19 with TRBJ2-5, with D possibly matching TRBD2 (7 bases). The CDR3 contains 17 residues. Germline values: CDR1 LNHDA, CDR2 SQIVND (reference sequence). The ends were cut back, 4 bases at V and 1 base at J, with 19 bases in the middle. CDR3 region: CASSRGGGRSIQETQYF. The CDR3 nucleotides are TGTGCCAGTAGTAGAGGGGGGGGACGGTCCATCCAAGAGACCCAGTACTTC.

The V gene is TRBV6-2 or TRBV6-3, the J gene TRBJ2-7; D unresolved. Germline CDR1 and CDR2: MNHEY and SVGEGT. V was clipped by 2 bases and J by 2 bases, with 4 bases between them. CDR3 length: 12 amino acids. DNA of the CDR3: TGTGCCAGCAGTTACCGAGCCTACGAGCAGTACTTC. Its translation: CASSYRAYEQYF.

The rearrangement uses TRBV28 and TRBJ2-3; 9 bases agree with TRBD2. Germline-derived CDR1 and CDR2 are MDHEN and SYDVKM. The ends lost 5 bases at V and 0 bases at J; junction bases unmatched: 6. The length of the CDR3 is 16 residues. In DNA form, the CDR3 reads TGTGCCAGCAGTCCAATAGCGGGAGTAAGCACAGATACGCAGTATTTT. Its translation: CASSPIAGVSTDTQYF.

The chain couples TRBV2 to TRBJ2-7, with 8 bases that match TRBD2. Germline trimming cut 5 bases from V and 6 bases from J; bases unmatched to any gene: 9. CDR3 length equals 14 residues. CDR1 and CDR2 from the germline V gene are SNHLY and FYNNEI. The CDR3 is CASSYKRERGEQYF. The CDR3 DNA is TGTGCCAGCAGTTACAAGCGGGAGAGAGGCGAGCAGTACTTC.

The chain links TRBV6-5 to TRBJ1-2, with TRBD1 as a possible D gene (6 bases). Trimming left V 8 bases short and J 4 bases short, with 14 bases between. Per the germline V gene, CDR1 is MNHEY and CDR2 is SVGAGI. This CDR3 spans 13 amino acids. CDR3: CASLLDRFYGYTF. Here the CDR3 DNA reads TGTGCCAGCCTCTTAGACAGGTTCTATGGCTACACCTTC.

In the case of this clone: Additional DNA sequences in this sample encode the identical CDR3. The CDR3: CSATNSPLHF. The CDR3 DNA is TGCAGTGCGACAAATTCACCCCTCCACTTT. This chain uses TRBV20-1 with TRBJ1-6; D is unclear. Per the germline V gene, CDR1 is DFQATT and CDR2 is SNEGSKA (reference sequence). The CDR3 is 10 residues long. V lost 6 bases and J lost 7, with 4 bases in between.

The V and J genes are TRBV10-3 and TRBJ1-5; 12 bases match TRBD1. The trim removed 4 bases at V and 7 bases at J, leaving 14 bases unmatched. Germline loops: CDR1 ENHRY, CDR2 SYGVKD. This CDR3 is 18 amino acids long. In DNA form, the CDR3 reads TGTGCCATCAGTGTGGGCCCGGGACAGGGGGCTCTTGGGCAGCCCCAGCATTTT. Its protein product is CAISVGPGQGALGQPQHF.

The chain is built from TRBV27 and TRBJ2-7, with 13 bases identical to TRBD2. The germline V gene has CDR1 MNHEY and CDR2 SMNVEV (reference sequence). This CDR3 has 17 residues. V trimming: 2 bases; J trimming: 7 bases; junction bases outside the gene matches: 11. CDR3 region: CASSLPERLAGGREQYF. The CDR3 DNA sequence: TGTGCCAGCAGTTTACCCGAAAGACTAGCGGGAGGACGGGAGCAGTACTTC.

The chain combines TRBV5-1 with TRBJ1-1; unclear D gene. With 0 bases removed from V and 1 base from J, the gap between germline ends came to 4 bases. The CDR3 has 13 amino acids. The germline gives CDR1 SGHRS, CDR2 YFSETQ. In DNA form, the CDR3 reads TGCGCCAGCAGCTTGGATCAGAACACTGAAGCTTTCTTT. This encodes CASSLDQNTEAFF.

The chain is built from TRBV7-9 and TRBJ2-7; 8 bases are a match to TRBD1. Germline values: CDR1 SEHNR, CDR2 FQNEAQ (reference sequence). This CDR3 has 15 amino acids. The trim removed 5 bases at V and 5 bases at J, leaving 11 bases unmatched. CDR3 coding DNA: TGTGCCAGCAGCCAGCTCGGACAGGGAGTAAACGAGCAGTACTTC. This translates into CASSQLGQGVNEQYF. The full variable domain, rest sourced from reference TRBV7-9 and TRBJ2-7, is DTGVSQNPRHKITKRGQNVTFRCDPISEHNRLYWYRQTLGQGPEFLTYFQNEAQLEKSRLLSDRFSAERPKGSFSTLEIQRTEQGDSAMYLCASSQLGQGVNEQYFGPGTRLTVT.

V gene TRBV5-4 combines with J gene TRBJ1-1; unclear D gene. The germline CDR1 and CDR2 sequences are SGHNT and YYREEE (reference sequence). This CDR3 region has 13 residues. The V and J ends lost 0 bases and 5 bases respectively, with 8 bases between them. The CDR3 DNA follows: TGTGCCAGCAGCTTGGGGGTGAGGACTGAAGCTTTCTTT. This encodes CASSLGVRTEAFF.

The chain couples TRBV27 to TRBJ1-6; TRBD1 agrees at 7 bases. The junction had 6 bases not matched to a gene; V was cut back by 4 bases and J by 6 bases. The CDR3 contains 15 residues. Germline CDR1 is MNHEY and CDR2 is SMNVEV (reference sequence). CDR3 sequence reads: CASSSHTGANSPLHF. CDR3 coding DNA: TGTGCCAGCAGTTCACACACAGGGGCTAATTCACCCCTCCACTTT.